Here is one T cell receptor beta chain with its context. These data belong to a study of blood T cell repertoires in COVID-19. CDR3 length: 17 amino acids. Germline V lookup: CDR1 LGHDT, CDR2 YNNKEL (reference sequence). The ends lost 4 bases at V and 1 base at J; junction bases unmatched: 8. In the authors' methods: Amplification of reference gene primers provided the estimated nucleated cell counts. The assay was immunoSEQ multiplex PCR, and TCRdb's table has in-frame clones only and misses some. V and J calls and clone size are copied from that table; D and trimming were computed from the DNA. Of 200,000 or so clones in the sample, 84% were seen once.

Sequences were obtained from peripheral blood. The rearrangement links TRBV3-1 (or the pseudogene TRBV3-2) to TRBJ1-3; 9 bases fit TRBD1. This receptor was identified in an older woman with active or convalescent COVID-19. This CDR3 is CASSLSGTGLSGNTIYF. In DNA form, the CDR3 reads TGTGCCAGCAGCCTCAGTGGGACAGGGCTATCTGGAAACACCATATATTTT.